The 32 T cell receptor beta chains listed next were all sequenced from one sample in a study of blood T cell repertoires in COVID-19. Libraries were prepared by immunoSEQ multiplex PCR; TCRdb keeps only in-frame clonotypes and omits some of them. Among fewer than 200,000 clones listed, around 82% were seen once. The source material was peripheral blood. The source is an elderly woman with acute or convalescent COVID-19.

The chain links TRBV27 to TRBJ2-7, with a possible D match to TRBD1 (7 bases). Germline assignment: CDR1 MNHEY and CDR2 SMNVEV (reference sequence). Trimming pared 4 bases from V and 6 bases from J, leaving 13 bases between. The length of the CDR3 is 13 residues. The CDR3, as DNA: TGTGCCAGCAGTTACGGTCAGGGGGGCGAGCAGTACTTC. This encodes CASSYGQGGEQYF.

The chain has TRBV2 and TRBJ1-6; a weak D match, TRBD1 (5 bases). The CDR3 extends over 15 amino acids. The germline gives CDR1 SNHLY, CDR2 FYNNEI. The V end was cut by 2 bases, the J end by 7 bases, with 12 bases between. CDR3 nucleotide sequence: TGTGCCAGCAGTGAATTAGAGCAGGGAAATTCACCCCTCCACTTT. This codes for CASSELEQGNSPLHF.

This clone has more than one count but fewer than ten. CDR3 DNA sequence: TGTGCCAGCAGCGCACCGATGAGCTCCTATAATTCACCCCTCCACTTT. It specifies CASSAPMSSYNSPLHF. This chain uses TRBV28 with TRBJ1-6, with unresolved D. V lost 6 bases and J lost 0, with 12 bases in between. Germline lookup yields CDR1 MDHEN and CDR2 SYDVKM. This CDR3 comprises 16 residues. Combining the CDR3 with reference TRBV28 and TRBJ1-6 gives the whole variable domain DVKVTQSSRYLVKRTGEKVFLECVQDMDHENMFWYRQDPGLGLRLIYFSYDVKMKEKGDIPEGYSVSREKKERFSLILESASTNQTSMYLCASSAPMSSYNSPLHFGNGTRLTVT.

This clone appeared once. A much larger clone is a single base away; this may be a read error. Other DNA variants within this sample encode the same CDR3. The CDR3 DNA reads TGTGCCAGCAGCTTAGCGGTAGCGGTGAGCTCCTACAATGAGCAGTTCTTC. Translation gives CASSLAVAVSSYNEQFF. This chain uses TRBV7-6 with TRBJ2-1, with a weak D call TRBD2 (6 bases). CDR1 and CDR2 (germline): SGHVS, FNYEAQ. The CDR3 covers 17 residues. The V end lost 0 bases, the J end lost 0 bases, and 12 bases lay between the germline ends.

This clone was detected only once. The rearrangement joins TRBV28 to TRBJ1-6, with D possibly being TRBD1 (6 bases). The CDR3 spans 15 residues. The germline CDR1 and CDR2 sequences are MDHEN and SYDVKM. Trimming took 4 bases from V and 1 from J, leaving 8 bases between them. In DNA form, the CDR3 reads TGTGCCAGCAGTTCCAGGGGTTCCTATAATTCACCCCTCCACTTT. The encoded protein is CASSSRGSYNSPLHF.

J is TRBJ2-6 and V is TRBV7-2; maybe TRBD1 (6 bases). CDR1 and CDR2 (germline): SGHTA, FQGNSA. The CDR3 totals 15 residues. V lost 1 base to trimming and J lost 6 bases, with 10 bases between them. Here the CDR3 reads CASSLVAGEANVLTF. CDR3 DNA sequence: TGTGCCAGCAGCTTAGTGGCAGGGGAGGCCAACGTCCTGACTTTC.

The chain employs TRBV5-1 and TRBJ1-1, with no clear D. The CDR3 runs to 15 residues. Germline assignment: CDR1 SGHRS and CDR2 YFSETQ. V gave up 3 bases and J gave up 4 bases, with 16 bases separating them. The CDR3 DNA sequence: TGCGCCAGCAGCTCCATGACCCGGGGAAGCACTGAAGCTTTCTTT. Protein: CASSSMTRGSTEAFF.

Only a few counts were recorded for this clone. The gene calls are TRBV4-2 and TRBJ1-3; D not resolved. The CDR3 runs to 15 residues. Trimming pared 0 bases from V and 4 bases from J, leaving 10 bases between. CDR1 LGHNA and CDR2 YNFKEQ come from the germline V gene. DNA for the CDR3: TGTGCCAGCAGCCAAGATGCGCCAAGCGGAAACACCATATATTTT. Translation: CASSQDAPSGNTIYF.

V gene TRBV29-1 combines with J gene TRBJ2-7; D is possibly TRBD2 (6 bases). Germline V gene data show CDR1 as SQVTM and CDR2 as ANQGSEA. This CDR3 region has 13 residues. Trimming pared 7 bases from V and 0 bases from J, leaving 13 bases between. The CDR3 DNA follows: TGCAGCGCTAGCGCGATGAGCTCCTACGAGCAGTACTTC. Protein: CSASAMSSYEQYF.

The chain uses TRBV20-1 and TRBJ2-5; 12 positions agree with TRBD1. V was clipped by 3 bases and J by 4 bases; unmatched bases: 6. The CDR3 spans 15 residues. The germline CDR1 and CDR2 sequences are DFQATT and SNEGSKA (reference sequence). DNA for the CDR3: TGCAGTGCTAGTCCGGGGACAGGGGGCAGAGAGACCCAGTACTTC. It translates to CSASPGTGGRETQYF.

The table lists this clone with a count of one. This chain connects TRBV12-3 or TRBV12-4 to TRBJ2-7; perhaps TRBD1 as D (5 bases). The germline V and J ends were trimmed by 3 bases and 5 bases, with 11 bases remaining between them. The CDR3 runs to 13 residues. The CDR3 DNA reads TGTGCCAGCAGTTTTTCTCCAGGGAACGAGCAGTACTTC. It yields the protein CASSFSPGNEQYF.

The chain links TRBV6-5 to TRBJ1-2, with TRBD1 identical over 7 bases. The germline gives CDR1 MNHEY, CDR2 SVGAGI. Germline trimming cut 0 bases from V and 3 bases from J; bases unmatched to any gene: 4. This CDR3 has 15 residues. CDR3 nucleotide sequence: TGTGCCAGCAGTTACTCCAGGGGGGAAGACTATGGCTACACCTTC. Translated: CASSYSRGEDYGYTF.

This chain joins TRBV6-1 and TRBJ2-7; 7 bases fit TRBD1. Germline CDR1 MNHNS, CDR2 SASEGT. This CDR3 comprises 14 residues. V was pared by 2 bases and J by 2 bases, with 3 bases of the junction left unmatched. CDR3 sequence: CASSEPGQPYEQYF. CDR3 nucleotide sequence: TGTGCCAGCAGTGAACCGGGACAGCCCTACGAGCAGTACTTC.

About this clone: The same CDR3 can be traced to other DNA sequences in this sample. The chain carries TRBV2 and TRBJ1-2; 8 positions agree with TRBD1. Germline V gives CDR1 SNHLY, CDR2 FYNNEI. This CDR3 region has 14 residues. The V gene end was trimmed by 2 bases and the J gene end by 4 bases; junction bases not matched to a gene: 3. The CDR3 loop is CASSETGGPYGYTF. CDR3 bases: TGTGCCAGCAGTGAAACAGGGGGACCCTATGGCTACACCTTC.

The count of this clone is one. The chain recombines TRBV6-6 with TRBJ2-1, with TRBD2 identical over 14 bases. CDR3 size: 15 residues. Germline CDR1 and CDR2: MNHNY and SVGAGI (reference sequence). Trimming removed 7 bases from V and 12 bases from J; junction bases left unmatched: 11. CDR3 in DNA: TGTGCCAGCAAGGGACTAGCGGGAGCCCCACCCGGGCAGTTCTTC. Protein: CASKGLAGAPPGQFF.

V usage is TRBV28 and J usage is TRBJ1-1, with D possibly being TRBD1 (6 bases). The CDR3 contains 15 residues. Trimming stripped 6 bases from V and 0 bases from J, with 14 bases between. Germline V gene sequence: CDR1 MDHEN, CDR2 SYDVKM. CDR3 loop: CASRGGTLMNTEAFF. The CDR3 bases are TGTGCCAGCAGGGGGGGGACATTAATGAACACTGAAGCTTTCTTT.

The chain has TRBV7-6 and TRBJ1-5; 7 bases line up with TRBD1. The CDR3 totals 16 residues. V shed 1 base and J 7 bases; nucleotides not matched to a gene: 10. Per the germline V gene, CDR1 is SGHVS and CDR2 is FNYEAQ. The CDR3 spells CASSLGAGGLEQPQHF. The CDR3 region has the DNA TGTGCCAGCAGCTTAGGAGCAGGGGGATTAGAACAGCCCCAGCATTTT.

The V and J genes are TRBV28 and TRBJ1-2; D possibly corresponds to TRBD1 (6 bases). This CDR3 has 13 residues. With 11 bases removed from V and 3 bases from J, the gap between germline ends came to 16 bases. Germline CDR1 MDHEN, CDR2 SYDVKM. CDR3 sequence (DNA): TGTGCCGTAAGAGGACAGATGTACTATGGCTACACCTTC. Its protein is CAVRGQMYYGYTF.

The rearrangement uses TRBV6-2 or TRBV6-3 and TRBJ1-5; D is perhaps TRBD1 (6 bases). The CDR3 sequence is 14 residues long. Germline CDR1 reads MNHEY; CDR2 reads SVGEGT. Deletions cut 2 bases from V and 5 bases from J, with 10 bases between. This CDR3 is CASSYGAGDQPQHF. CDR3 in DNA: TGTGCCAGCAGTTACGGGGCAGGGGATCAGCCCCAGCATTTT.

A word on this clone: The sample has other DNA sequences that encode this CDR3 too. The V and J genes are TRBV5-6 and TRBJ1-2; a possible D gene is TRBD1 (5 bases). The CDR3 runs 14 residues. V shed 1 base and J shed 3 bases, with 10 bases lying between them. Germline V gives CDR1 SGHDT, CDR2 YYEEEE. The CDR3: CASSLRAGHYGYTF. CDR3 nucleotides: TGTGCCAGCAGCTTGAGGGCAGGGCACTATGGCTACACCTTC.

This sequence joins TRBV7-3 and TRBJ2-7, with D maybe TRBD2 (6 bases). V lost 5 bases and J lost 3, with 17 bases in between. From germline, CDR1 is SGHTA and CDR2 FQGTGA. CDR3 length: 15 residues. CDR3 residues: CASSLGPRGNYEQYF. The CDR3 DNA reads TGTGCCAGCAGCCTGGGACCCCGGGGGAACTACGAGCAGTACTTC.

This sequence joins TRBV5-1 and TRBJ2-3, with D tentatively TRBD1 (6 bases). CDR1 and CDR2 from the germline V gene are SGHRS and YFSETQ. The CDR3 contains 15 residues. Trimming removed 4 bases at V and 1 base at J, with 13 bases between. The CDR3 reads CASSVTGFRTDTQYF. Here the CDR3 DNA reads TGCGCCAGCAGCGTGACAGGTTTTCGCACAGATACGCAGTATTTT. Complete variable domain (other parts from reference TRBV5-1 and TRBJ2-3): KAGVTQTPRYLIKTRGQQVTLSCSPISGHRSVSWYQQTPGQGLQFLFEYFSETQRNKGNFPGRFSGRQFSNSRSEMNVSTLELGDSALYLCASSVTGFRTDTQYFGPGTRLTVL.

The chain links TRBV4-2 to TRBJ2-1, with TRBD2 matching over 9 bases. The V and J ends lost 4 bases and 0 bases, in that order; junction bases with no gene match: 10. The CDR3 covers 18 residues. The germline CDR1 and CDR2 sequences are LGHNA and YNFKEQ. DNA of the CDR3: TGTGCCAGCAGCCCAAACACCCTAGCGGGAAGCTCCTACAATGAGCAGTTCTTC. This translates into CASSPNTLAGSSYNEQFF.

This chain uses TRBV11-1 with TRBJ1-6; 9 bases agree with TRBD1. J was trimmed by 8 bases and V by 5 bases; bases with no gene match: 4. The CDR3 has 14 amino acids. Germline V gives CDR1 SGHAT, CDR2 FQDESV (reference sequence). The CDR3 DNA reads TGTGCCAGCAGCCCGGACAGGGGCGATTCACCCCTCCACTTT. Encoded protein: CASSPDRGDSPLHF.

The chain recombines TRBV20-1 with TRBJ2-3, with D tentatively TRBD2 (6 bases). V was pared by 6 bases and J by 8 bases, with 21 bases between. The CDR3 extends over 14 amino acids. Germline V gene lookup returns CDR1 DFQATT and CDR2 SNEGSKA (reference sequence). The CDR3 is CSASDGPQGGTQYF. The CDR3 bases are TGCAGTGCGAGTGACGGCCCTCAGGGAGGTACGCAGTATTTT.

The chain's CDR3 is CASSGWDRAPREQYF. DNA for the CDR3: TGTGCCAGCAGTGGATGGGACAGGGCCCCGCGGGAGCAGTACTTC. The J gene is TRBJ2-7, the V gene TRBV28, with TRBD1 matching over 9 bases. Germline V CDR1 and CDR2: MDHEN, SYDVKM. The CDR3 has 15 residues. J gave up 7 bases and V 5 bases, and 12 bases lay outside the gene matches.

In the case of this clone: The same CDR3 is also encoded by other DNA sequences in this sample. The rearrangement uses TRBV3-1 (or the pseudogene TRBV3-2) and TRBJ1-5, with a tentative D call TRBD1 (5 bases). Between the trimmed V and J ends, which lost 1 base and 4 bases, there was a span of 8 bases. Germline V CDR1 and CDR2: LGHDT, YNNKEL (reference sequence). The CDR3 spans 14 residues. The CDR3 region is CASSQGGGNQPQHF. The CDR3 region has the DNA TGTGCCAGCAGCCAAGGGGGGGGTAATCAGCCCCAGCATTTT.

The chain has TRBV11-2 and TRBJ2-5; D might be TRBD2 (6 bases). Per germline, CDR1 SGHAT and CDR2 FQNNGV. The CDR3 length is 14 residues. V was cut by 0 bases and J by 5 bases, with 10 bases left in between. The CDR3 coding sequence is TGTGCCAGCAGCTTAGATTCCCGGGGGGAGACCCAGTACTTC. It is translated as CASSLDSRGETQYF.

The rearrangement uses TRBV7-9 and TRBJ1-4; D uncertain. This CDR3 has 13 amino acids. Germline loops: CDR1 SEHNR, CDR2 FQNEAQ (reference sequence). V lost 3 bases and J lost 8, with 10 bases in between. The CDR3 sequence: CASSFSTAEKLFF. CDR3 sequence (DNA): TGTGCCAGCAGCTTCTCTACCGCGGAAAAACTGTTTTTT.

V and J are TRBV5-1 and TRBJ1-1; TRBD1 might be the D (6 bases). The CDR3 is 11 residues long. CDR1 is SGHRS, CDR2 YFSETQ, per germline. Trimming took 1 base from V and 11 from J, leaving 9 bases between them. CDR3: CASSLTGKAFF. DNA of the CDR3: TGCGCCAGCAGCTTGACAGGGAAGGCTTTCTTT.

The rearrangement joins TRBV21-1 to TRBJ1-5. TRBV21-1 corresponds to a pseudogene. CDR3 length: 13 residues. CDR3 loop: CASLGRPNQPQHF. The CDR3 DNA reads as TGTGCCAGCTTAGGGAGGCCCAATCAGCCCCAGCATTTT.

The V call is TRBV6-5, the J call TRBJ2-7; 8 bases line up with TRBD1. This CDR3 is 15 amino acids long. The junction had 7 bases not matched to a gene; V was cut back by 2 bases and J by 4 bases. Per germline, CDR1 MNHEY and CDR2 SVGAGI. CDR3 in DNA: TGTGCCAGCAGTTACCCGACAGGGGCCTCTTACGAGCAGTACTTC. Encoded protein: CASSYPTGASYEQYF.